This TCR beta chain was profiled in a study of molecular identifiers for immune sequencing clone quantification. Study-wide points: Naive cells had under 1% of molecules in clones above 20 RNA copies, effectors over 98%.

Germline-derived CDR1 and CDR2 are SGHDT and YYEEEE. Between the trimmed V and J ends, which lost 0 bases and 4 bases, there was a span of 17 bases. This CDR3 contains 17 residues. One entry per CDR3 protein results from TCRdb running MiXCR on the PCR reads. The sample lists about 9,700 distinct CDR3 sequences, around 20% occurring once. A note on this clonotype: Its specificity is not known.

Sorting captured naive CD8 T cells as CD8+CD4-CCR7+CD45RA+. The sequencing sample was made of naive CD8+ T cells from blood, with Jurkat cell RNA spiked in. This sample's subset: FACS-sorted CD8+CD4-CCR7+CD45RA+ naive T cells. The clonotype was recovered from a human donor in good health. Some libraries in this study had Jurkat cell RNA spiked in. This chain connects TRBV5-6 to TRBJ1-5; the D gene is possibly TRBD1 (6 bases). Here the CDR3 DNA reads TGTGCCAGCAGCTTGGAGAGAGACAGGCCCGAAAATCAGCCCCAGCATTTT. It translates to CASSLERDRPENQPQHF.